A single T cell receptor beta chain is shown here with its context. Its cognate antigen is unknown. The sample belongs to a study of beta chain features in type 1 diabetes. Findings and caveats of the study: Among patients, naive, central memory and Treg TCRB repertoires appeared more similar than among healthy donors. People with Type 1 diabetes carried modestly yet significantly shorter TCRB CDR3s in all four CD4+ subsets.

Averaging roughly 110 mL, one heparinised blood draw was given by each donor. In germline, CDR1 is LNHNV, CDR2 YYDKDF (reference sequence). V dropped 0 bases and J dropped 1 base, with 10 bases sitting between them. The CDR3 extends over 15 amino acids. Expressed TCRB transcripts got sequenced, as all isolated RNA was reverse transcribed. TCRdb's table, derived via immunoSEQ multiplex PCR, lists solely in-frame clones and lacks some. This sample has around 300,000 clones, with about 15% found just once. The chain employs TRBV15 and TRBJ2-7, with D tentatively TRBD2 (6 bases). This clonotype was obtained from a young man with type 1 diabetes. Sequencing was carried out using naive CD4+ T cells from blood. The CDR3 sequence: CATSREGGQSYEQYF. CDR3 coding DNA: TGTGCCACCAGCAGAGAGGGAGGACAATCCTACGAGCAGTACTTC.